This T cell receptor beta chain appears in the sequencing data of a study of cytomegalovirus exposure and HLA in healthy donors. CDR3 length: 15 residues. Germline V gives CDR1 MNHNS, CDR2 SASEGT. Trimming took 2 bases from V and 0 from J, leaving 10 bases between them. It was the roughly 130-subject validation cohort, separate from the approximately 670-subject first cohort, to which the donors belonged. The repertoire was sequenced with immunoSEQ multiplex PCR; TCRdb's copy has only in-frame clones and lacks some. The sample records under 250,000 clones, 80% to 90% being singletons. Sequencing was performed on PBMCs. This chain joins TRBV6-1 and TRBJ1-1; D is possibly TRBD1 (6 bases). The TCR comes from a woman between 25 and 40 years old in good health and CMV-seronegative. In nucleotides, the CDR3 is TGTGCCAGCAGTGAATTGGACAGACTGAACACTGAAGCTTTCTTT. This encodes CASSELDRLNTEAFF.